This TCR beta chain was identified during a study of radiation and T cells in renal cell carcinoma. The CDR3 extends over 13 amino acids. Germline values: CDR1 SGHRS, CDR2 YFSETQ. Trimming left V 0 bases short and J 6 bases short, with 9 bases between. Treatment meaning: treatment-naive control, cytoreductive nephrectomy. Control tumor donors were a few females and more than ten males, median age roughly 54 years. Method: immunoSEQ multiplex PCR; TCRdb's copy keeps in-frame clones and lacks some. This sample has around 22,000 clones; roughly 60% occur once, and the top ten carry about 22%. The chain is built from TRBV5-1 and TRBJ1-2; the D gene is possibly TRBD1 (5 bases). The material was tumor tissue, obtained from a patient whose treatment was nephrectomy without radiotherapy. The sequence was obtained from a man aged 40-55 years with renal cell carcinoma. The CDR3 spells CASSLAGRDGYTF. CDR3 nucleotide sequence: TGCGCCAGCAGCTTGGCAGGGAGGGATGGCTACACCTTC.